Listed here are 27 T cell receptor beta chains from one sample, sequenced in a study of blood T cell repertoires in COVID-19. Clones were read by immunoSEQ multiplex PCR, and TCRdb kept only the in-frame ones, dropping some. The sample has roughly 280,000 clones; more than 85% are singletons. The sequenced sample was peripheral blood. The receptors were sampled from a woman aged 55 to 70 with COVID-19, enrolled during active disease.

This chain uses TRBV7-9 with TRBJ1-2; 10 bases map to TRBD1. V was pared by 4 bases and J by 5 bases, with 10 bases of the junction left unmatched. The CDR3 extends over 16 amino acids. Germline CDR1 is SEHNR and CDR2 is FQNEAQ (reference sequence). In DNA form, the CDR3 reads TGTGCCAGCAGCTCCACCGGGACAGGGGAGAAGTATGGCTACACCTTC. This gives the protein CASSSTGTGEKYGYTF.

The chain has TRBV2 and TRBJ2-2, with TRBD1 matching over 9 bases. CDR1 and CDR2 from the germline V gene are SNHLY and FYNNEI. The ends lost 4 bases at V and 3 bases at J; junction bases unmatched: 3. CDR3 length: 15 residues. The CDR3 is CASSGGQGHTGELFF. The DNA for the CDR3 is TGTGCCAGCAGTGGGGGACAGGGTCACACCGGGGAGCTGTTTTTT. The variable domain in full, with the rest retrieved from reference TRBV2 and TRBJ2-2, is EPEVTQTPSHQVTQMGQEVILRCVPISNHLYFYWYRQILGQKVEFLVSFYNNEISEKSEIFDDQFSVERPDGSNFTLKIRSTKLEDSAMYFCASSGGQGHTGELFFGEGSRLTVL.

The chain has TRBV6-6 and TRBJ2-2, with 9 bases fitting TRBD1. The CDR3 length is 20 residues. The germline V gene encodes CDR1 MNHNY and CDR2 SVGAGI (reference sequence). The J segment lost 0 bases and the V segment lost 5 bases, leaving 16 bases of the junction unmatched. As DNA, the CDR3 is TGTGCCAGCAGTCTCCCCGGGACAGGGTCCATGTTCGCGAACACCGGGGAGCTGTTTTTT. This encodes CASSLPGTGSMFANTGELFF.

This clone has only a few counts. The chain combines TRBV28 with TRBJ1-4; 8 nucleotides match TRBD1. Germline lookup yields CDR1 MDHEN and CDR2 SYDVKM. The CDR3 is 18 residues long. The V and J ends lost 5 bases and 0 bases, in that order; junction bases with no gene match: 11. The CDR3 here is CASSIPGTGFATNEKLFF. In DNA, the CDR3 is TGTGCCAGCAGTATACCCGGGACAGGTTTCGCAACTAATGAAAAACTGTTTTTT.

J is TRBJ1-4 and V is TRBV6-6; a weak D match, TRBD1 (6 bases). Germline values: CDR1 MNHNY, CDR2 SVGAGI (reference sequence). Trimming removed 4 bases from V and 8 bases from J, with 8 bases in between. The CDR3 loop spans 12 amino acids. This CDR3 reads CASSLRGEKLFF. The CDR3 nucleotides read TGTGCCAGCAGTTTGAGGGGGGAAAAACTGTTTTTT.

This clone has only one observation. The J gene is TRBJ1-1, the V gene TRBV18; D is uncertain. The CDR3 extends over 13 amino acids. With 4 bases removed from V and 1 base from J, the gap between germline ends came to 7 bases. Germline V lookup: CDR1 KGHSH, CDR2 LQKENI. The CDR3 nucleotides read TGTGCCAGCTCACAAGCGACGAACACTGAAGCTTTCTTT. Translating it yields CASSQATNTEAFF.

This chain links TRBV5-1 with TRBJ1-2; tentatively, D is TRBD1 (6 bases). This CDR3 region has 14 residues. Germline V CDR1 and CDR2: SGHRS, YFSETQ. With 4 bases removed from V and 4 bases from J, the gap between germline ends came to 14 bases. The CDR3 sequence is CASSQLQGTYGYTF. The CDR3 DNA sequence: TGCGCCAGCAGCCAACTCCAGGGGACCTATGGCTACACCTTC.

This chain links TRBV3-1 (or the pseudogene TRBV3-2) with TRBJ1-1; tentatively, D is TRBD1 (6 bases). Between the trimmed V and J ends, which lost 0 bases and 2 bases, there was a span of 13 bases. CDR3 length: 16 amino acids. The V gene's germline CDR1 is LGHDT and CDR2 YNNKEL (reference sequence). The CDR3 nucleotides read TGTGCCAGCAGCCAAGAGTTAACAGGGACAAACACTGAAGCTTTCTTT. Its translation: CASSQELTGTNTEAFF.

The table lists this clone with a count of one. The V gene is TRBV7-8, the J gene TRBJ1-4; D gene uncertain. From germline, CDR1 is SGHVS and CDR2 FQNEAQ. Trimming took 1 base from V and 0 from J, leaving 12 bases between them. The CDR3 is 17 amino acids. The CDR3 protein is CASSLDRTGATNEKLFF. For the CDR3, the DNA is TGTGCCAGCAGCTTAGACCGGACGGGAGCAACTAATGAAAAACTGTTTTTT.

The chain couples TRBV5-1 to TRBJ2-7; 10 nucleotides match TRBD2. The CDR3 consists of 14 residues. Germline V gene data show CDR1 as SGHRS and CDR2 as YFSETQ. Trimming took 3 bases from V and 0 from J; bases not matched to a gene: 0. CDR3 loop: CASSWTSGSYEQYF. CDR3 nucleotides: TGCGCCAGCAGCTGGACTAGCGGCTCCTACGAGCAGTACTTC.

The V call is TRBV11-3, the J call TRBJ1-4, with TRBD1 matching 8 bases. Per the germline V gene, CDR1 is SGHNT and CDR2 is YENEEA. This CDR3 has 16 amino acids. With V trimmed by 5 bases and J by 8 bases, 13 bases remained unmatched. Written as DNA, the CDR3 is TGTGCCAGCAGCCCTGGGTTCAGGGGGCCCTTCGAAAAACTGTTTTTT. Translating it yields CASSPGFRGPFEKLFF.

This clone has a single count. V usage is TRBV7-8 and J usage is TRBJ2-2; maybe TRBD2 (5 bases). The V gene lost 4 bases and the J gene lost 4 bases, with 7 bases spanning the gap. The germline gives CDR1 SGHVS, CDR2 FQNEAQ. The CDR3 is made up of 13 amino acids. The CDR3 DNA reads TGTGCCAGCAGCTCGGGGTTCACCGGGGAGCTGTTTTTT. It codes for CASSSGFTGELFF.

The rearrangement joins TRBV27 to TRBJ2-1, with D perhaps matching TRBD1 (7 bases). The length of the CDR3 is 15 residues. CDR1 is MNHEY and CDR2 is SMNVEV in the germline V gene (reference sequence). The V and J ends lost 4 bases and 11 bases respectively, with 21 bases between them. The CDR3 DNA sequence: TGTGCCAGCAGTTACCCGGGACAGTTCGGGGGACAGCAGTTCTTC. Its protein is CASSYPGQFGGQQFF.

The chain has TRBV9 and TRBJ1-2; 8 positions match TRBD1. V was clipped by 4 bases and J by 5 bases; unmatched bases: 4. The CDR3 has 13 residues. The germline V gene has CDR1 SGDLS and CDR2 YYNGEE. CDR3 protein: CASSPTGVYGYTF. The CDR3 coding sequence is TGTGCCAGCAGCCCGACAGGGGTGTATGGCTACACCTTC.

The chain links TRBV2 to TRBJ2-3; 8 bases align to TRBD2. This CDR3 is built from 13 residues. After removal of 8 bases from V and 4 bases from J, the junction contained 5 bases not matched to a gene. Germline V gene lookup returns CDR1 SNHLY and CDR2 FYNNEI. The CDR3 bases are TGTGCCAGCCAGCGGGAGCTGGCAGATACGCAGTATTTT. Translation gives CASQRELADTQYF. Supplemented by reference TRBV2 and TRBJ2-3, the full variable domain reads EPEVTQTPSHQVTQMGQEVILRCVPISNHLYFYWYRQILGQKVEFLVSFYNNEISEKSEIFDDQFSVERPDGSNFTLKIRSTKLEDSAMYFCASQRELADTQYFGPGTRLTVL.

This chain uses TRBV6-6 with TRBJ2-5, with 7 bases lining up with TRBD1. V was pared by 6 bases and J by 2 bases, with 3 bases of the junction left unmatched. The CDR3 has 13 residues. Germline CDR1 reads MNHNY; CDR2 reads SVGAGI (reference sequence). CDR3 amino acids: CASRSGGQETQYF. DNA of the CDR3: TGTGCCAGCAGGTCAGGGGGACAAGAGACCCAGTACTTC.

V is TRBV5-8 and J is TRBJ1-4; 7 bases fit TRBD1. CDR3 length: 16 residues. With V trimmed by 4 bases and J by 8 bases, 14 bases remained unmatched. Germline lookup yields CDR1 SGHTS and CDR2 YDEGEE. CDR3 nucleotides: TGTGCCAGCAGCCAACCGGGCGACAGGGAAAAGGAAAAACTGTTTTTT. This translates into CASSQPGDREKEKLFF.

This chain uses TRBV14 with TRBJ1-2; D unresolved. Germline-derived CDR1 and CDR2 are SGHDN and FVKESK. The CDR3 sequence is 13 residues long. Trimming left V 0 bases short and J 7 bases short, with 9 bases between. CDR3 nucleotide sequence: TGTGCCAGCAGCCAAGATGTGGGAGGTGGCTACACCTTC. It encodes CASSQDVGGGYTF.

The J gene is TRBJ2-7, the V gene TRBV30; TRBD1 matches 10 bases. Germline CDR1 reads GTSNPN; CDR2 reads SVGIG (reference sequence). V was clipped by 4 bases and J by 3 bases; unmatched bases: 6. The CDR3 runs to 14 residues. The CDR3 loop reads CAWTMDRGNYEQYF. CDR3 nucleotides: TGTGCCTGGACCATGGACAGGGGGAACTACGAGCAGTACTTC.

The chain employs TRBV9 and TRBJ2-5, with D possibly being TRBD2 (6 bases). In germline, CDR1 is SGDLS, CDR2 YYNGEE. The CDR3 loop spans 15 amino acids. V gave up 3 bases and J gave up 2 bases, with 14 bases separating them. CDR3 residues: CASSGNRDLQETQYF. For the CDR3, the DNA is TGTGCCAGCAGCGGAAACCGGGACTTACAAGAGACCCAGTACTTC.

DNA of the CDR3: TGTGCCAGCAGTTTAGCCCCGACTGATACGCAGTATTTT. Protein product: CASSLAPTDTQYF. This sequence joins TRBV6-2 or TRBV6-3 and TRBJ2-3; D gene unclear. The CDR3 is 13 amino acids. CDR1 and CDR2 (germline): MNHEY, SVGEGT. The germline V and J ends were trimmed by 4 bases and 6 bases, with 11 bases remaining between them.

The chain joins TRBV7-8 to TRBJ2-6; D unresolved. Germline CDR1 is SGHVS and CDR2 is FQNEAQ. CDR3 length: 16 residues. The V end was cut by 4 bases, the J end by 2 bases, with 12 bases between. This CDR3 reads CASSSLDIPGANVLTF. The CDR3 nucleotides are TGTGCCAGCAGCTCCTTAGACATCCCTGGGGCCAACGTCCTGACTTTC. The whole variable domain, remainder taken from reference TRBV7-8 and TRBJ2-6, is GAGVSQSPRYKVAKRGQDVALRCDPISGHVSLFWYQQALGQGPEFLTYFQNEAQLDKSGLPSDRFFAERPEGSVSTLKIQRTQQEDSAVYLCASSSLDIPGANVLTFGAGSRLTVL.

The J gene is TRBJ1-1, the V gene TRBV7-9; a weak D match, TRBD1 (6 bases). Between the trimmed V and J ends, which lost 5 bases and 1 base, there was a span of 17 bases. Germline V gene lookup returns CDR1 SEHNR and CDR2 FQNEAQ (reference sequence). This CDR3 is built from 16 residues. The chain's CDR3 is CASSPRGQLSNTEAFF. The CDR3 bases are TGTGCCAGCAGCCCCCGAGGACAGCTATCGAACACTGAAGCTTTCTTT.

CDR3 amino acids: CASSPWGRPNNSPLHF. In DNA form, the CDR3 reads TGTGCCAGCAGCCCGTGGGGCCGGCCCAATAATTCACCCCTCCACTTT. V usage is TRBV9 and J usage is TRBJ1-6, with a possible D match to TRBD1 (5 bases). This CDR3 contains 16 residues. Per germline, CDR1 SGDLS and CDR2 YYNGEE. V dropped 4 bases and J dropped 5 bases, with 16 bases sitting between them.

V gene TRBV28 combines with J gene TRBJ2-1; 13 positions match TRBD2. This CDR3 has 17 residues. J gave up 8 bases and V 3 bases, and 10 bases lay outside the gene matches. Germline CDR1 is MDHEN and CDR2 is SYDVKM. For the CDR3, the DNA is TGTGCCAGCAGTTTGGGCCCCACTAGCGGGAGGGTCGATGAGCAGTTCTTC. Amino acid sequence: CASSLGPTSGRVDEQFF.

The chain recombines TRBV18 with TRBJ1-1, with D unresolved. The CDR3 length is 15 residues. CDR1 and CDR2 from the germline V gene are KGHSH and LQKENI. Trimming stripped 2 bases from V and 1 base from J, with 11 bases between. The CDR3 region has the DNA TGTGCCAGCTCACCAGCGGTTAGATCGAACACTGAAGCTTTCTTT. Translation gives CASSPAVRSNTEAFF.

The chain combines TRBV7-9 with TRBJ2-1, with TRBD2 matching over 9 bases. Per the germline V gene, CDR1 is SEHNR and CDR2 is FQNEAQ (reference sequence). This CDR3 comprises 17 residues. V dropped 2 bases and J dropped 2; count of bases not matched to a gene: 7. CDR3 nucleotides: TGTGCCAGCAGCTTAATTCCGCGGGAGGGCCCCTACAATGAGCAGTTCTTC. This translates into CASSLIPREGPYNEQFF.